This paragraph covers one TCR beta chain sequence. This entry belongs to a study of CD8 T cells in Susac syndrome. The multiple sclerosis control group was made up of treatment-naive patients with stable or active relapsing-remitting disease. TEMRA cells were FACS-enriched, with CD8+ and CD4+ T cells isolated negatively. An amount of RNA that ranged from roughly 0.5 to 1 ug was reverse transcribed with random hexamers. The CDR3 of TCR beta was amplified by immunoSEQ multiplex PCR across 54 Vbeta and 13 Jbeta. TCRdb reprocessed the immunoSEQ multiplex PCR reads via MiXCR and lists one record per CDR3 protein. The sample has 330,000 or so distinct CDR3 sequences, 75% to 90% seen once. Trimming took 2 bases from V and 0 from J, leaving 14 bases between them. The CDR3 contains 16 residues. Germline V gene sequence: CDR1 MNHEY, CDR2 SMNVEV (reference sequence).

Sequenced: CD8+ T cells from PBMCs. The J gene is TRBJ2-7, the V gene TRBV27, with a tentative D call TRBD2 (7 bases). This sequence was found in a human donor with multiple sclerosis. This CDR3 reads CASSLMGGQSSYEQYF. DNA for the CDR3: TGTGCCAGCAGTTTAATGGGGGGGCAGAGCTCCTACGAGCAGTACTTC.